These T cell receptor beta chains were read from a single sample in a study of T-cell memory formation after mild COVID-19. TCRdb recomputed calls from the 5' RACE reads with MiXCR, one row per CDR3 protein. The sample contains about 350,000 distinct CDR3 sequences, roughly 15% of which appear only once. The specimen sequenced was PBMCs or a T cell subset sorted from them (not recorded which). The source is a man between 18 and 29 years old who had mild COVID-19 (a few samples of this study predate the infection). Cell type and time point are not known. The conserved cysteine and the conserved F or W are not part of the CDR3 here. The order of the fields is J gene, V gene, clone size, CDR3 protein. Clone size is stated in some rows and not others, as once, few, many or a class when expanded.

>TRBJ2-7|TRBV7-2|many
ASSLAGGAYEQY
>TRBJ1-2|TRBV6-5|many
ASSPAIGTGTSFFYGYT
>TRBJ1-5|TRBV6-5|.
ASSRNRGSSNQPQH
>TRBJ1-1|TRBV30|few
AWSVTENTEAF
>TRBJ2-3|TRBV12-3/TRBV12-4|.
ASSSFTADTQY
>TRBJ1-5|TRBV18|.
ASSPLLGPNQPQH
>TRBJ2-3|TRBV12-3/TRBV12-4|few
ASSLVRGAFSDTQY
>TRBJ2-5|TRBV7-3|.
ASSPTATQETQY
>TRBJ2-7|TRBV20-1|few
SARSYSGYEQY
>TRBJ2-3|TRBV10-3|few
AISELRRSTDTQY